The 31 T cell receptor beta chains below were found in one sample sequenced in a study of human T cells and chemical hapten exposure (dated by TCRdb to the early 2020s). The time point label on this specimen signifies: patch test 1, 2 weeks after DPC sensitization. The treatment or condition label for this specimen denotes: therapeutic diphenylcyclopropenone sensitization with weekly scalp DPC. Libraries came from RACE. Sequencer: NextSeq 500. TCRdb trimmed public reads at Q25 via fastp, called clones via MiXCR and kept in-frame beta chains. Entries are consolidated by CDR3 protein sequence, retaining the most common genes and DNA. In all, the sample holds about 380,000 distinct CDR3 sequences, and more than 4.5% of those were seen once. Of the sample, around 2% is held by the ten largest clones. Material: whole blood, obtained in connection with sensitization to the hapten diphenylcyclopropenone (DPC). All receptors come from a woman between 45 and 60 years old with alopecia areata. Some clones in this sample may be carry-over from other donors' samples.

This chain connects TRBV2 to TRBJ2-7; D is perhaps TRBD1 or TRBD2 (5 bases each). The CDR3 consists of 15 residues. The germline V gene encodes CDR1 SNHLY and CDR2 FYNNEI. The ends were cut back, 7 bases at V and 0 bases at J, with 16 bases in the middle. In nucleotides, the CDR3 is TGTGCCAGCATCCGTGGTGGGGACGCCTCCTACGAGCAGTACTTC. It encodes CASIRGGDASYEQYF.

There are many counts of this clonotype. The rearrangement uses TRBV20-1 and TRBJ2-7; 9 nucleotides match TRBD1. This CDR3 is 15 amino acids long. Trimming took 0 bases from V and 0 from J; bases not matched to a gene: 3. CDR1 DFQATT and CDR2 SNEGSKA come from the germline V gene (reference sequence). CDR3 region: CSARDPTGGSYEQYF. The CDR3 region has the DNA TGCAGTGCTAGAGACCCGACAGGGGGCTCCTACGAGCAGTACTTC.

This clonotype was observed a few times. The chain links TRBV13 to TRBJ1-2; TRBD1 agrees at 9 bases. CDR1 and CDR2 (germline): PRHDT, FYEKMQ (reference sequence). Trimming cost V 4 bases and J 7 bases; bases outside gene matches: 10. This CDR3 region has 15 residues. The CDR3 spells CASSSDLDRGGGYTF. DNA of the CDR3: TGTGCCAGCAGCTCCGACTTGGACAGGGGAGGTGGCTACACCTTC.

This clonotype has at least ten counts. The chain uses TRBV11-2 and TRBJ2-3; the D gene is possibly TRBD2 (5 bases). Germline-derived CDR1 and CDR2 are SGHAT and FQNNGV. Deletions cut 4 bases from V and 9 bases from J, with 14 bases between. This CDR3 contains 13 residues. CDR3 residues: CASSSDPSGTQYF. For the CDR3, the DNA is TGTGCCAGCAGCTCCGACCCTTCGGGGACGCAGTATTTT. The full variable domain, in which reference TRBV11-2 and TRBJ2-3 provide the parts outside the CDR3, is EAGVAQSPRYKIIEKRQSVAFWCNPISGHATLYWYQQILGQGPKLLIQFQNNGVVDDSQLPKDRFSAERLKGVDSTLKIQPAKLEDSAVYLCASSSDPSGTQYFGPGTRLTVL.

Ten or more counts support this clonotype. The gene calls are TRBV20-1 and TRBJ2-7; TRBD2 is a possible D gene (5 bases). V was clipped by 5 bases and J by 2 bases, with 10 bases between them. The germline CDR1 and CDR2 sequences are DFQATT and SNEGSKA (reference sequence). The CDR3 covers 12 residues. The DNA of the CDR3 is TGCAGTGCTTTAGACGGGACCTACGAGCAGTACTTC. It translates to CSALDGTYEQYF.

This clonotype was detected only a few times. V gene TRBV18 combines with J gene TRBJ2-1, with 11 bases lining up with TRBD2. CDR1 and CDR2 from the germline V gene are KGHSH and LQKENI. CDR3 length: 17 residues. The J segment lost 6 bases and the V segment lost 5 bases, leaving 12 bases of the junction unmatched. CDR3 coding DNA: TGTGCCAGCTCATCTCTAGCGGGGGGTACCCCCCCCAATGAGCAGTTCTTC. Amino acid sequence: CASSSLAGGTPPNEQFF.

The genes are TRBV5-4 and TRBJ2-3; D unresolved. Germline CDR1 SGHNT, CDR2 YYREEE (reference sequence). This CDR3 is 15 amino acids long. Trimming removed 2 bases from V and 2 bases from J, with 12 bases in between. CDR3 loop: CASSFYGVDTDTQYF. CDR3 sequence (DNA): TGTGCCAGCAGCTTTTATGGGGTAGACACAGATACGCAGTATTTT.

This clonotype was seen many times. The gene calls are TRBV15 and TRBJ1-6, with D uncertain. CDR3 length: 13 residues. V shed 3 bases and J shed 9 bases, with 9 bases lying between them. The V gene's germline CDR1 is LNHNV and CDR2 YYDKDF (reference sequence). CDR3 region: CATSSTGGSPLHF. The CDR3 DNA is TGTGCCACCAGCAGTACCGGAGGTTCACCCCTCCACTTT.

This clonotype was recorded at least ten times. V gene TRBV7-9 combines with J gene TRBJ2-3; D gene ambiguous. This CDR3 comprises 15 residues. Trimming shortened V by 4 bases and J by 5 bases, and 16 bases separated the two germline ends. Germline V gene lookup returns CDR1 SEHNR and CDR2 FQNEAQ (reference sequence). In DNA form, the CDR3 reads TGTGCCAGCAGCTCCCCTAGGTGGATTGAAGATACGCAGTATTTT. Amino acids: CASSSPRWIEDTQYF.

This clonotype was seen ten or more times. The J gene is TRBJ2-1, the V gene TRBV9; D is uncertain. CDR1 is SGDLS and CDR2 is YYNGEE in the germline V gene. The CDR3 is 12 amino acids. Trimming cost V 0 bases and J 6 bases, with 4 bases left between them. The chain's CDR3 is CASSVGSNEQFF. The CDR3, as DNA: TGTGCCAGCAGCGTAGGAAGCAATGAGCAGTTCTTC.

There are many counts of this clonotype. The rearrangement links TRBV7-9 to TRBJ1-3, with D perhaps matching TRBD1 (6 bases). The V gene lost 5 bases and the J gene lost 4 bases, with 15 bases spanning the gap. Germline loops: CDR1 SEHNR, CDR2 FQNEAQ (reference sequence). CDR3 size: 15 residues. The CDR3 coding sequence is TGTGCCAGCAGCCTGAGGCGGACAGACGGAAACACCATATATTTT. Residues: CASSLRRTDGNTIYF.

This clonotype was picked up many times. V usage is TRBV10-3 and J usage is TRBJ2-5; 7 bases are a match to TRBD1. Per germline, CDR1 ENHRY and CDR2 SYGVKD. V dropped 5 bases and J dropped 5; count of bases not matched to a gene: 8. This CDR3 spans 14 amino acids. Here the CDR3 reads CAISPGTVSETQYF. The CDR3 DNA reads TGTGCCATCAGTCCCGGGACAGTCTCCGAGACCCAGTACTTC.

This clonotype has a count of ten or more. The V call is TRBV6-2 or TRBV6-3, the J call TRBJ2-4, with 7 bases that match TRBD2. The germline V gene has CDR1 MNHEY and CDR2 SVGEGT. This CDR3 spans 19 amino acids. V was pared by 2 bases and J by 0 bases, with 13 bases of the junction left unmatched. This CDR3 reads CASSYPLSSGRLAKNIQYF. As DNA, the CDR3 is TGTGCCAGCAGTTACCCGCTGTCTAGCGGAAGACTAGCCAAAAACATTCAGTACTTC.

This clonotype has only a few counts. V and J are TRBV6-1 and TRBJ1-4; D might be TRBD1 (5 bases). Germline values: CDR1 MNHNS, CDR2 SASEGT. CDR3 length: 13 amino acids. Trimming took 8 bases from V and 8 from J, leaving 15 bases between them. CDR3 loop: CASGPGAREKLFF. CDR3 coding DNA: TGTGCCAGCGGCCCCGGGGCGCGGGAAAAACTGTTTTTT.

This clonotype was observed many times. This rearrangement joins TRBV4-1 to TRBJ2-2, with D perhaps TRBD2 (7 bases). This CDR3 region has 16 residues. Germline assignment: CDR1 MGHRA and CDR2 YSYEKL. The V end lost 4 bases, the J end lost 5 bases, and 17 bases lay between the germline ends. CDR3 sequence reads: CASSPQRGAGTGELFF. The CDR3 DNA reads as TGCGCCAGCAGCCCCCAACGGGGGGCGGGAACCGGGGAGCTGTTTTTT.

This clonotype was picked up many times. The V and J genes are TRBV20-1 and TRBJ2-1; 9 bases fit TRBD1. Germline lookup yields CDR1 DFQATT and CDR2 SNEGSKA (reference sequence). V dropped 4 bases and J dropped 7; count of bases not matched to a gene: 11. This CDR3 has 15 residues. In DNA, the CDR3 is TGCAGTGCTAACCAGTGGGGACAGGGTAGAAATGAGCAGTTCTTC. Translation gives CSANQWGQGRNEQFF.

This clonotype was counted ten times or more. The V and J genes are TRBV29-1 and TRBJ2-7; 10 nucleotides match TRBD2. Unmatched junction bases numbered 2, after V lost 1 base and J lost 2 bases. Germline CDR1 SQVTM, CDR2 ANQGSEA. The CDR3 sequence is 14 residues long. CDR3 protein: CSVEGTSGPYEQYF. CDR3 in DNA: TGCAGCGTTGAAGGGACTAGCGGCCCCTACGAGCAGTACTTC.

This clonotype has a handful of counts. The chain recombines TRBV20-1 with TRBJ1-2; D perhaps matches TRBD1 (6 bases). V was clipped by 6 bases and J by 0 bases, with 14 bases between them. CDR1 and CDR2 from the germline V gene are DFQATT and SNEGSKA (reference sequence). The CDR3 has 14 residues. The DNA for the CDR3 is TGCAGTGCACGACGGGGGGCCCCTAACTATGGCTACACCTTC. Translated, it gives CSARRGAPNYGYTF.

This chain links TRBV7-2 with TRBJ2-3; D tentatively fits TRBD1 or TRBD2 (5 bases each). Germline lookup yields CDR1 SGHTA and CDR2 FQGNSA. This CDR3 has 13 amino acids. V was pared by 5 bases and J by 1 base, with 7 bases between. The CDR3 here is CASSRDRTDTQYF. The CDR3 DNA reads as TGTGCCAGCAGCCGGGACCGCACAGATACGCAGTATTTT.

This sequence joins TRBV18 and TRBJ2-7; TRBD2 might be the D (6 bases). The V end lost 6 bases, the J end lost 5 bases, and 29 bases lay between the germline ends. This CDR3 region has 18 residues. The V gene's germline CDR1 is KGHSH and CDR2 LQKENI. CDR3 bases: TGTGCCAGCTCTCTCTTCCGGCCGGGGGACGCCATTTTCGACGAGCAGTACTTC. Residues: CASSLFRPGDAIFDEQYF.

This clonotype was counted at least ten times. The J gene is TRBJ1-4, the V gene TRBV5-1, with a weak D call TRBD1 (5 bases). The CDR3 runs to 14 residues. Trimming shortened V by 0 bases and J by 8 bases, and 11 bases separated the two germline ends. Germline-derived CDR1 and CDR2 are SGHRS and YFSETQ. The CDR3 loop reads CASSLGGAGEKLFF. The CDR3 region has the DNA TGCGCCAGCAGCTTGGGGGGCGCAGGGGAAAAACTGTTTTTT.

This clonotype was recorded at least ten times. The V gene is TRBV2, the J gene TRBJ1-1; D is perhaps TRBD1 (5 bases). V lost 5 bases and J lost 4, with 14 bases in between. There are 14 residues in the CDR3. The germline gives CDR1 SNHLY, CDR2 FYNNEI. In DNA form, the CDR3 reads TGTGCCAGCAGTACAGGTTCCCCAACCACTGAAGCTTTCTTT. Its translation: CASSTGSPTTEAFF.

This clonotype occurred many times. This chain uses TRBV20-1 with TRBJ2-4, with D possibly TRBD2 on 6 matching bases. This CDR3 region has 17 residues. Germline CDR1 and CDR2: DFQATT and SNEGSKA (reference sequence). V lost 0 bases and J 1 base, leaving 16 bases between the germline ends. The CDR3 coding sequence is TGCAGTGCTAGAGATAAGGGCCGGGGGTTTGCCAAAAACATTCAGTACTTC. It translates to CSARDKGRGFAKNIQYF.

This clonotype was seen many times. The CDR3 spells CASSPLWEAPEAFF. The CDR3 DNA follows: TGTGCCAGCAGCCCGCTATGGGAGGCCCCTGAAGCTTTCTTT. The chain carries TRBV11-2 and TRBJ1-1; no reliable D call. The germline gives CDR1 SGHAT, CDR2 FQNNGV. The CDR3 runs to 14 residues. The V end was cut by 5 bases, the J end by 6 bases, with 16 bases between.

This clonotype was seen a handful of times. This CDR3 is CASSPSPGNSPLHF. The DNA for the CDR3 is TGTGCCAGCAGCCCCTCCCCGGGTAATTCACCCCTCCACTTT. V usage is TRBV5-6 and J usage is TRBJ1-6; D ambiguous. V lost 4 bases and J lost 6, with 11 bases in between. Germline V gene lookup returns CDR1 SGHDT and CDR2 YYEEEE. The CDR3 is made up of 14 amino acids.

The sample holds many counts of this clonotype. This chain uses TRBV29-1 with TRBJ2-7, with D possibly matching TRBD2 (6 bases). The CDR3 length is 11 residues. V lost 7 bases and J lost 4, with 11 bases in between. The germline V gene encodes CDR1 SQVTM and CDR2 ANQGSEA. The CDR3 DNA is TGCAGCGCCGGGACTCTGTACGAGCAGTACTTC. Its protein product is CSAGTLYEQYF.

This chain links TRBV5-1 with TRBJ2-3; possibly TRBD1 for D (5 bases). The V end was cut by 2 bases, the J end by 2 bases, with 9 bases between. This CDR3 has 14 residues. Germline loops: CDR1 SGHRS, CDR2 YFSETQ. The CDR3 region is CASSFDRYTDTQYF. The CDR3 DNA sequence: TGCGCCAGCAGCTTCGACAGATACACAGATACGCAGTATTTT. Full variable domain (outside the CDR3, taken from reference TRBV5-1 and TRBJ2-3): KAGVTQTPRYLIKTRGQQVTLSCSPISGHRSVSWYQQTPGQGLQFLFEYFSETQRNKGNFPGRFSGRQFSNSRSEMNVSTLELGDSALYLCASSFDRYTDTQYFGPGTRLTVL.

This chain joins TRBV11-2 and TRBJ1-5; D unresolved. V lost 0 bases and J 15 bases, leaving 15 bases between the germline ends. The germline gives CDR1 SGHAT, CDR2 FQNNGV. The CDR3 is 13 residues long. The CDR3 sequence is CASSLELRASMHF. CDR3 DNA: TGTGCCAGCAGCTTAGAACTACGAGCTTCTATGCATTTT.

This clonotype was recorded a few times. V is TRBV4-1 and J is TRBJ1-5; D is unresolved. CDR1 and CDR2 (germline): MGHRA, YSYEKL. Between the trimmed V and J ends, which lost 0 bases and 7 bases, there was a span of 13 bases. The CDR3 loop spans 15 amino acids. In DNA form, the CDR3 reads TGCGCCAGCAGCCAAGATGACGGGCCGGGGCAGCCCCAGCATTTT. Encoded protein: CASSQDDGPGQPQHF.

This clonotype has just a few counts. The junction departs from the called germline gene at one end, perhaps through a read error. This rearrangement joins TRBV5-1 to TRBJ2-1, with D perhaps assigned TRBD1 or TRBD2 (5 bases each). Germline CDR1 SGHRS, CDR2 YFSETQ. The length of the CDR3 is 14 residues. The CDR3 nucleotides are TGCGCCAGCAGCTTGGGCAGAGCTCGGGACCGTCTGGTCTTC. Translation: CASSLGRARDRLVF.

This clonotype came up many times. This chain links TRBV10-2 with TRBJ1-5, with D possibly matching TRBD1 (5 bases). The CDR3 length is 14 residues. The V end lost 2 bases, the J end lost 8 bases, and 13 bases lay between the germline ends. The germline V gene encodes CDR1 WSHSY and CDR2 SAAADI. The CDR3 is CASSEPIQGEPQHF. The DNA of the CDR3 is TGCGCCAGCAGTGAGCCAATCCAGGGTGAGCCCCAGCATTTT.